One sample yielded the 17 T cell receptor beta chains listed below, sequenced in a study of blood T cell repertoires in COVID-19. Sequenced by immunoSEQ multiplex PCR; TCRdb stores in-frame clones only, minus some. The profile shows approximately 140,000 clones, roughly 84% of them singletons. Sequencing input: peripheral blood. Receptors were obtained from a man aged 55 to 69 with acute or convalescent COVID-19.

V usage is TRBV24-1 and J usage is TRBJ1-5, with 8 nucleotides matching TRBD1. With V trimmed by 3 bases and J by 2 bases, 8 bases remained unmatched. In germline, CDR1 is KGHDR, CDR2 SFDVKD. The CDR3 length is 17 residues. CDR3 sequence: CATSDRDRKKGNQPQHF. In DNA, the CDR3 is TGTGCCACCAGTGATCGGGACAGGAAAAAGGGCAATCAGCCCCAGCATTTT.

This clone was counted a few times. The chain is built from TRBV12-3 or TRBV12-4 and TRBJ2-7, with D possibly TRBD1 on 5 matching bases. The CDR3 runs 13 residues. The V gene lost 3 bases and the J gene lost 1 base, with 7 bases spanning the gap. The CDR3 sequence is CASSFRQSYEQYF. In DNA form, the CDR3 reads TGTGCCAGCAGTTTTAGACAGTCCTACGAGCAGTACTTC.

The V and J genes are TRBV19 and TRBJ2-1, with 10 bases fitting TRBD1. The germline gives CDR1 LNHDA, CDR2 SQIVND (reference sequence). Germline trimming cut 4 bases from V and 2 bases from J; bases unmatched to any gene: 8. The CDR3 runs 17 residues. The CDR3 protein is CASSKGRGQGTYNEQFF. CDR3 sequence (DNA): TGTGCCAGTAGTAAGGGGAGGGGACAGGGGACCTACAATGAGCAGTTCTTC. The variable domain in full, with the rest retrieved from reference TRBV19 and TRBJ2-1, is DGGITQSPKYLFRKEGQNVTLSCEQNLNHDAMYWYRQDPGQGLRLIYYSQIVNDFQKGDIAEGYSVSREKKESFPLTVTSAQKNPTAFYLCASSKGRGQGTYNEQFFGPGTRLTVL.

The CDR3 sequence: CAISEGVWEQYF. The CDR3 nucleotides read TGTGCCATCAGTGAGGGAGTTTGGGAGCAGTACTTC. The chain combines TRBV10-3 with TRBJ2-7; D not resolved. Trimming pared 2 bases from V and 7 bases from J, leaving 9 bases between. Germline CDR1 and CDR2: ENHRY and SYGVKD. The CDR3 is made up of 12 amino acids.

The chain recombines TRBV9 with TRBJ2-3, with 9 bases identical to TRBD2. Germline loops: CDR1 SGDLS, CDR2 YYNGEE. The CDR3 contains 15 residues. With V trimmed by 0 bases and J by 3 bases, 2 bases remained unmatched. This chain's CDR3 is CASSVGGLATDTQYF. CDR3 coding DNA: TGTGCCAGCAGCGTAGGGGGACTAGCAACAGATACGCAGTATTTT.

The chain carries TRBV6-5 and TRBJ2-7, with TRBD1 as a possible D gene (5 bases). Germline loops: CDR1 MNHEY, CDR2 SVGAGI. The V end lost 7 bases, the J end lost 7 bases, and 11 bases lay between the germline ends. CDR3 length equals 11 residues. CDR3 coding DNA: TGTGCCAGCACCCAAGGGGCAGAGCAGTACTTC. Translation: CASTQGAEQYF.

This clone was detected a few times. The V gene is TRBV2, the J gene TRBJ1-5; the match to TRBD1 covers 8 bases. The V gene end was trimmed by 6 bases and the J gene end by 4 bases; junction bases not matched to a gene: 11. Germline V gene sequence: CDR1 SNHLY, CDR2 FYNNEI. The CDR3 covers 16 residues. Here the CDR3 reads CASSPGQVGGNQPQHF. CDR3 DNA: TGTGCCAGCAGCCCGGGACAGGTAGGAGGAAATCAGCCCCAGCATTTT.

This chain joins TRBV9 and TRBJ2-2; 8 bases match TRBD1. With V trimmed by 1 base and J by 10 bases, 15 bases remained unmatched. The CDR3 totals 17 residues. Per the germline V gene, CDR1 is SGDLS and CDR2 is YYNGEE. CDR3 protein: CASSVSPGGEWGEELFF. CDR3 DNA: TGTGCCAGCAGCGTATCCCCAGGGGGCGAATGGGGAGAGGAGCTGTTTTTT.

This rearrangement joins TRBV18 to TRBJ2-7; 11 bases line up with TRBD2. The CDR3 spans 14 residues. Germline loops: CDR1 KGHSH, CDR2 LQKENI. Trimming cost V 3 bases and J 9 bases; bases outside gene matches: 7. As DNA, the CDR3 is TGTGCCAGCTCACCGGGACTAGCGGATGAGGGGCAGTACTTC. It yields the protein CASSPGLADEGQYF.

This clone is a singleton in its sample. V is TRBV10-3 and J is TRBJ2-2; 7 bases agree with TRBD1. The CDR3 has 14 residues. The germline V gene encodes CDR1 ENHRY and CDR2 SYGVKD. J was trimmed by 3 bases and V by 7 bases; bases with no gene match: 5. This chain's CDR3 is CAITTTGDTGELFF. The CDR3 region has the DNA TGTGCCATCACCACCACAGGGGACACCGGGGAGCTGTTTTTT.

The V and J genes are TRBV5-1 and TRBJ2-3; TRBD2 is a possible D gene (5 bases). This CDR3 has 13 amino acids. V dropped 4 bases and J dropped 6 bases, with 12 bases sitting between them. Per the germline V gene, CDR1 is SGHRS and CDR2 is YFSETQ. In nucleotides, the CDR3 is TGCGCCAGCAGCCCCGATATAGCGGATACGCAGTATTTT. This sequence encodes CASSPDIADTQYF.

J is TRBJ1-5 and V is TRBV5-5; D might be TRBD1 (5 bases). The V and J ends lost 0 bases and 4 bases respectively, with 14 bases between them. The germline gives CDR1 SGHKS, CDR2 YYEKEE (reference sequence). The CDR3 is made up of 16 amino acids. CDR3 in DNA: TGTGCCAGCAGCTTGGATTACCTCGGGGGTAATCAGCCCCAGCATTTT. Its protein is CASSLDYLGGNQPQHF. Full variable domain (outside the CDR3, taken from reference TRBV5-5 and TRBJ1-5): DAGVTQSPTHLIKTRGQQVTLRCSPISGHKSVSWYQQVLGQGPQFIFQYYEKEERGRGNFPDRFSARQFPNYSSELNVNALLLGDSALYLCASSLDYLGGNQPQHFGDGTRLSIL.

The rearrangement uses TRBV5-4 and TRBJ1-1, with TRBD1 matching over 7 bases. Germline V gene sequence: CDR1 SGHNT, CDR2 YYREEE (reference sequence). This CDR3 has 14 amino acids. V was pared by 0 bases and J by 5 bases, with 4 bases of the junction left unmatched. The CDR3 DNA reads TGTGCCAGCAGCTTGGGACAGGGACAAACTGAAGCTTTCTTT. Translated: CASSLGQGQTEAFF. Full variable domain (outside the CDR3, taken from reference TRBV5-4 and TRBJ1-1): ETGVTQSPTHLIKTRGQQVTLRCSSQSGHNTVSWYQQALGQGPQFIFQYYREEENGRGNFPPRFSGLQFPNYSSELNVNALELDDSALYLCASSLGQGQTEAFFGQGTRLTVV.

The rearrangement joins TRBV19 to TRBJ2-7; the match to TRBD1 covers 9 bases. The V and J ends lost 4 bases and 3 bases, in that order; junction bases with no gene match: 1. Germline lookup yields CDR1 LNHDA and CDR2 SQIVND (reference sequence). The CDR3 consists of 13 residues. The DNA for the CDR3 is TGTGCCAGTAGTACGGACAGGGGCTACGAGCAGTACTTC. Translation: CASSTDRGYEQYF.

This clone was seen a few times. The chain is built from TRBV6-5 and TRBJ2-7; TRBD2 matches 10 bases. Germline-derived CDR1 and CDR2 are MNHEY and SVGAGI. This CDR3 contains 15 residues. J gave up 6 bases and V 0 bases, and 5 bases lay outside the gene matches. As DNA, the CDR3 is TGTGCCAGCAGTTACTCTTCCCAGCGGGAGGGCGAGCAGTACTTC. Translation: CASSYSSQREGEQYF.

This clone came up once. Other DNA sequences in the sample encode the same CDR3. The chain couples TRBV18 to TRBJ2-7; 9 nucleotides align to TRBD1. V trimming: 6 bases; J trimming: 0 bases; junction bases outside the gene matches: 3. The CDR3 runs to 14 residues. Per germline, CDR1 KGHSH and CDR2 LQKENI. DNA for the CDR3: TGTGCCAGCTCTAGGGACAGGGTCTCCTACGAGCAGTACTTC. It codes for CASSRDRVSYEQYF.

By share, this clone ranks as medium-sized. This specimen includes other DNA sequences encoding the same CDR3. The chain carries TRBV29-1 and TRBJ1-1; 9 nucleotides agree with TRBD1. The CDR3 loop spans 13 amino acids. The germline V gene has CDR1 SQVTM and CDR2 ANQGSEA. The trim removed 4 bases at V and 2 bases at J, leaving 2 bases unmatched. The CDR3 sequence is CSVVTGGNTEAFF. The CDR3 DNA reads TGCAGCGTTGTGACAGGGGGAAACACTGAAGCTTTCTTT.